This T cell receptor (beta chain) was captured in a study of regulatory T cells in long-lasting Graves disease. Study-wide background: Over 5 years of antithyroid drugs plus positive TSH receptor antibodies defined persistent Graves' disease. Study outcomes and limitations: Newly diagnosed Graves' patients had higher TCR diversity than persistent ones.

Through Arm-PCR of CDR3 regions and iRepertoire HTBI primers, TCR beta libraries were built. TCRdb reprocessed the multiplex PCR reads with MiXCR, giving one entry per CDR3 protein. The data contain 300,000 to 400,000 distinct CDR3 sequences, around 20% of them singletons. Time point indicated: persistent/refractory GD, antithyroid drugs over 5 years with positive TRAb. Extracted RNA from PBMCs served as the source of the TCR library. This clonotype was detected many times. Its antigen is not known. The sample was peripheral blood mononuclear cells (PBMCs), taken when the disease was refractory, from a patient treated with antithyroid drugs. This TCR was recovered from a female donor with Graves disease.

CDR3 residues: CASSLRTWDRGEAFF. DNA of the CDR3: TGTGCCAGCAGCCTCAGGACTTGGGACAGGGGGGAAGCTTTCTTT. The chain combines TRBV7-3 with TRBJ1-1; 11 bases align to TRBD1. V shed 5 bases and J 8 bases; nucleotides not matched to a gene: 10. The CDR3 has 15 residues. Germline CDR1 reads SGHTA; CDR2 reads FQGTGA.